This T cell receptor beta chain emerged from a study of cytomegalovirus exposure and HLA in healthy donors. On this clone itself: Antigen specificity is unknown.

13 Jbeta primers and 60 Vbeta primers were used for the PCR. As originally analysed: Later, an analysis found 75 million to 90 million unique TCR beta chains, and 10 million to 11 million of these were shared. Sequencing used immunoSEQ multiplex PCR; TCRdb keeps in-frame clones, though not all of them. Clone size and V and J calls were adopted from that table, with D and trimming inferred from the DNA. The sample lists 100,000 to 150,000 clones, around 86% seen once, with about 0.76% in the top ten. Study-wide results and limits: In a later analysis, CMV-associated beta chains were mostly HLA-associated, it appeared. In all likelihood, a cluster of highly shared sequence variants was a sequencing artifact.

Germline-derived CDR1 and CDR2 are ENHRY and SYGVKD. V was clipped by 10 bases and J by 4 bases; unmatched bases: 9. The CDR3 consists of 13 residues. This chain connects TRBV10-3 to TRBJ1-2; 7 bases map to TRBD1. The sequence came from a man between 18 and 35 years old in good health and CMV-seronegative. The sample was PBMCs. CDR3 bases: TGTGCCACCTGGCGACAGGGCCTCTATGGCTACACCTTC. Translating it yields CATWRQGLYGYTF.